The T cell receptor beta chain described here comes from a study of T cell responses to AZD1222 COVID-19 vaccine. The CDR3 consists of 13 residues. Germline-derived CDR1 and CDR2 are MNHEY and SMNVEV (reference sequence). With V trimmed by 3 bases and J by 4 bases, 0 bases remained unmatched. Study-level points and caveats: The span of vaccine-associated CD4 TCRs extended across spike, with dominance at 160-218 and 743-854. The number of AZD1222 recipients seropositive at baseline was only five or six. Donors, mostly white British, included more females; clonal diversity was possibly underestimated. In all cases, repertoires were sampled only after the peak T cell response.

On this clone: What it recognizes is unknown.

Assay: immunoSEQ multiplex PCR; the TCRdb copy retains only in-frame clones and omits some. The sample contains about 150,000 clones, 90% of which appear only once. The V call is TRBV27, the J call TRBJ1-3; 7 positions agree with TRBD1. This clonotype originated in an adult in good health. Sequences were derived from peripheral blood, sampled on day 0 of AZD1222 vaccination. CDR3 coding DNA: TGTGCCAGCAGTTTGACAGGGGGAAACACCATATATTTT. Its translation is CASSLTGGNTIYF.